The 30 T cell receptor beta chains given below trace back to one sample, sequenced in a study of cytomegalovirus exposure and HLA in healthy donors. The PCR used 60 Vbeta and 13 Jbeta primers. Data came from immunoSEQ multiplex PCR; TCRdb stores just in-frame clones and leaves some out. This sample has more than 120,000 clones, with 65% to 90% found just once. The sequenced sample consisted of PBMCs. All receptors derive from a woman aged 30 to 39 in good health and CMV-seronegative.

This chain uses TRBV28 with TRBJ1-5; D is unresolved. The ends were cut back, 3 bases at V and 0 bases at J, with 12 bases in the middle. CDR3 length: 16 residues. Looked up from germline, CDR1 is MDHEN and CDR2 is SYDVKM. CDR3 sequence (DNA): TGTGCCAGCAGTTTCCTGCAAAGCAATAGCAATCAGCCCCAGCATTTT. Translated: CASSFLQSNSNQPQHF.

J is TRBJ1-2 and V is TRBV10-3, with 9 bases identical to TRBD1. The V gene's germline CDR1 is ENHRY and CDR2 SYGVKD. The trim removed 8 bases at V and 5 bases at J, leaving 9 bases unmatched. The CDR3 is 14 amino acids. CDR3 region: CAIRTGTGWYGYTF. DNA of the CDR3: TGTGCCATCCGGACCGGGACAGGGTGGTATGGCTACACCTTC.

The rearrangement links TRBV7-6 to TRBJ1-1, with TRBD1 matching 7 bases. The V segment lost 0 bases and the J segment 0 bases; nucleotides outside the gene matches: 4. This CDR3 comprises 16 residues. The germline gives CDR1 SGHVS, CDR2 FNYEAQ. The CDR3 loop is CASSLAGDSLNTEAFF. DNA of the CDR3: TGTGCCAGCAGCTTAGCGGGGGACAGTCTGAACACTGAAGCTTTCTTT.

CDR3 region: CASSDVQLAGVYNEQFF. The DNA for the CDR3 is TGTGCCAGCAGTGACGTGCAACTAGCGGGAGTTTACAATGAGCAGTTCTTC. V and J are TRBV2 and TRBJ2-1, with 11 nucleotides matching TRBD2. Germline trimming cut 3 bases from V and 4 bases from J; bases unmatched to any gene: 8. The CDR3 consists of 17 residues. Germline CDR1 and CDR2: SNHLY and FYNNEI.

This chain joins TRBV25-1 and TRBJ2-2; D may be TRBD1 (6 bases). Looked up from germline, CDR1 is MGHDK and CDR2 is SYGVNS. The CDR3 spans 14 residues. The ends were cut back, 3 bases at V and 4 bases at J, with 9 bases in the middle. The CDR3 coding sequence is TGTGCCAGCAGTGACAGGGGCGGCACCGGGGAGCTGTTTTTT. The encoded protein is CASSDRGGTGELFF.

This chain links TRBV5-4 with TRBJ2-2, with 8 nucleotides matching TRBD2. This CDR3 is built from 15 residues. V gave up 4 bases and J gave up 0 bases; unmatched junction bases: 2. Germline CDR1 SGHNT, CDR2 YYREEE (reference sequence). The CDR3 bases are TGTGCCAGCAGCCGTAGCGGGGCGAACACCGGGGAGCTGTTTTTT. Protein sequence: CASSRSGANTGELFF.

The V gene is TRBV14, the J gene TRBJ2-5; 7 nucleotides line up with TRBD1. CDR3 length: 15 residues. Trimming cost V 2 bases and J 2 bases; bases outside gene matches: 5. Germline CDR1 is SGHDN and CDR2 is FVKESK. As DNA, the CDR3 is TGTGCCAGCAGCCAACGCCGGGACAGACAAGAGACCCAGTACTTC. This encodes CASSQRRDRQETQYF.

The chain is built from TRBV9 and TRBJ2-5, with 12 bases identical to TRBD2. The DNA end favors TRBJ2-7, so the J call may be wrong. From germline, CDR1 is SGDLS and CDR2 YYNGEE. This CDR3 spans 14 amino acids. The CDR3 DNA reads as TGTGCCAGCAGCGGGACTAGCGGGAACAGCGAGCAGTACTTC. It encodes CASSGTSGNSEQYF.

CDR3 DNA sequence: TGTGCCAGCCGACAGGTTCCCTACAATGAGCAGTTCTTC. Protein product: CASRQVPYNEQFF. This chain joins TRBV2 and TRBJ2-1; D is perhaps TRBD1 (6 bases). CDR3 size: 13 residues. CDR1 is SNHLY and CDR2 is FYNNEI in the germline V gene. The V end was cut by 8 bases, the J end by 2 bases, with 10 bases between.

The rearrangement joins TRBV19 to TRBJ1-4; possible D gene TRBD1, 5 bases. CDR1 and CDR2 (germline): LNHDA, SQIVND (reference sequence). The CDR3 spans 15 residues. With 3 bases removed from V and 4 bases from J, the gap between germline ends came to 12 bases. CDR3: CASSIQGRGNEKLFF. DNA of the CDR3: TGTGCCAGTAGTATCCAGGGAAGAGGTAATGAAAAACTGTTTTTT.

This chain connects TRBV7-8 to TRBJ1-5; 7 bases match TRBD1. J gave up 3 bases and V 1 base, and 9 bases lay outside the gene matches. The CDR3 is made up of 17 amino acids. The germline V gene has CDR1 SGHVS and CDR2 FQNEAQ. CDR3 sequence: CASSLEGAGGFNQPQHF. The CDR3 DNA reads as TGTGCCAGCAGCTTAGAGGGGGCAGGGGGATTCAATCAGCCCCAGCATTTT. Combining the CDR3 with reference TRBV7-8 and TRBJ1-5 gives the whole variable domain GAGVSQSPRYKVAKRGQDVALRCDPISGHVSLFWYQQALGQGPEFLTYFQNEAQLDKSGLPSDRFFAERPEGSVSTLKIQRTQQEDSAVYLCASSLEGAGGFNQPQHFGDGTRLSIL.

Points on this clone: A junction end diverges from the germline sequence, so it may reflect a read error. The chain carries TRBV5-1 and TRBJ1-3, with 7 bases matching TRBD1. CDR3 length: 16 amino acids. The germline CDR1 and CDR2 sequences are SGHRS and YFSETQ. Here the CDR3 reads CASSSIGGPSRNTIYF. CDR3 nucleotides: TGCGCCAGCAGCTCTATAGGGGGCCCCTCTAGAAACACCATATATTTT.

The rearrangement uses TRBV7-8 and TRBJ1-2; the D is unclear. Germline assignment: CDR1 SGHVS and CDR2 FQNEAQ. Deletions cut 1 base from V and 8 bases from J, with 14 bases between. The CDR3 spans 14 residues. The DNA of the CDR3 is TGTGCCAGCAGCTTAGGGAGGGAGGGTCGAGGCTACACCTTC. It codes for CASSLGREGRGYTF. Full variable domain (rest looked up from reference TRBV7-8 and TRBJ1-2): GAGVSQSPRYKVAKRGQDVALRCDPISGHVSLFWYQQALGQGPEFLTYFQNEAQLDKSGLPSDRFFAERPEGSVSTLKIQRTQQEDSAVYLCASSLGREGRGYTFGSGTRLTVV.

This clone appeared a few times. The chain is built from TRBV7-9 and TRBJ1-1; the D is unclear. Germline CDR1 SEHNR, CDR2 FQNEAQ (reference sequence). CDR3 size: 14 residues. Trimming pared 5 bases from V and 3 bases from J, leaving 13 bases between. CDR3 sequence (DNA): TGTGCCAGCAGCCCCAGTTTGGGAGACACTGAAGCTTTCTTT. This translates into CASSPSLGDTEAFF.

The CDR3 here is CASSQEGRLARYTDTQYF. The DNA for the CDR3 is TGTGCCAGCAGCCAAGAGGGCCGACTAGCAAGATACACAGATACGCAGTATTTT. The chain joins TRBV4-2 to TRBJ2-3; 7 positions agree with TRBD2. Trimming removed 0 bases from V and 2 bases from J; junction bases left unmatched: 11. Germline V CDR1 and CDR2: LGHNA, YNFKEQ. This CDR3 has 18 residues.

The V and J genes are TRBV19 and TRBJ1-1; possible D gene TRBD1, 5 bases. Germline CDR1 LNHDA, CDR2 SQIVND (reference sequence). This CDR3 region has 16 residues. The V end was cut by 5 bases, the J end by 0 bases, with 16 bases between. The CDR3 DNA sequence: TGTGCCAGTAGTCCAATGGCGGGACGGTTGAACACTGAAGCTTTCTTT. Translating gives CASSPMAGRLNTEAFF.

The chain couples TRBV6-6 to TRBJ2-3; D perhaps matches TRBD2 (6 bases). V was trimmed by 7 bases and J by 1 base, leaving 15 bases between them. The CDR3 runs to 15 residues. CDR1 and CDR2 from the germline V gene are MNHNY and SVGAGI (reference sequence). The CDR3 sequence: CASTYPGGGTDTQYF. CDR3 sequence (DNA): TGTGCCAGCACCTACCCCGGGGGTGGCACAGATACGCAGTATTTT.

This clone was counted a single time. The J gene is TRBJ2-5, the V gene TRBV7-8, with TRBD2 matching over 12 bases. This CDR3 comprises 16 residues. The V segment lost 1 base and the J segment 7 bases; nucleotides outside the gene matches: 7. From germline, CDR1 is SGHVS and CDR2 FQNEAQ. CDR3 in amino acids: CASSLGLAGARGTQYF. The CDR3 nucleotides are TGTGCCAGCAGCTTAGGACTAGCGGGAGCTAGGGGGACCCAGTACTTC.

The chain recombines TRBV5-1 with TRBJ2-1, with TRBD1 identical over 7 bases. Germline V gene lookup returns CDR1 SGHRS and CDR2 YFSETQ. CDR3 length equals 17 residues. With V trimmed by 5 bases and J by 0 bases, 11 bases remained unmatched. The CDR3 sequence is CASRRTYRGSSYNEQFF. As DNA, the CDR3 is TGCGCCAGCAGACGAACGTACAGGGGAAGCTCCTACAATGAGCAGTTCTTC.

This clone appeared a few times. J is TRBJ2-2 and V is TRBV7-3; weak D call: TRBD2 (6 bases). Germline CDR1 reads SGHTA; CDR2 reads FQGTGA. Trimming stripped 4 bases from V and 5 bases from J, with 14 bases between. This CDR3 is built from 15 residues. The CDR3 protein is CASSSGLTKTGELFF. CDR3 sequence (DNA): TGTGCCAGCAGCTCGGGACTGACAAAGACCGGGGAGCTGTTTTTT.

The rearrangement links TRBV6-1 to TRBJ2-1, with 8 bases lining up with TRBD1. Germline V gene lookup returns CDR1 MNHNS and CDR2 SASEGT. The CDR3 is 14 amino acids. V lost 1 base, J lost 5 bases, and 1 base stayed unmatched. CDR3 loop: CASSEVGQDNEQFF. CDR3 in DNA: TGTGCCAGCAGTGAAGTGGGACAGGACAATGAGCAGTTCTTC.

The chain employs TRBV27 and TRBJ1-2; D ambiguous. The CDR3 loop spans 13 amino acids. V was shortened by 1 base and J by 10 bases, with 13 bases between the two germline ends. Germline V gene lookup returns CDR1 MNHEY and CDR2 SMNVEV (reference sequence). CDR3 DNA sequence: TGTGCCAGCAGTTTATTCCGCAACTATAACTACACCTTC. As protein: CASSLFRNYNYTF.

The chain uses TRBV5-4 and TRBJ2-2; 11 bases map to TRBD1. The CDR3 consists of 15 residues. The germline V gene has CDR1 SGHNT and CDR2 YYREEE (reference sequence). V lost 4 bases, J lost 8 bases, and 7 bases stayed unmatched. The DNA for the CDR3 is TGTGCCAGCAGCCTGGGGACAGGGGGATTGGGGGAGCTGTTTTTT. Translating gives CASSLGTGGLGELFF.

This chain uses TRBV2 with TRBJ1-5, with D possibly matching TRBD1 (6 bases). The length of the CDR3 is 16 residues. The V end was cut by 1 base, the J end by 7 bases, with 17 bases between. CDR1 and CDR2 from the germline V gene are SNHLY and FYNNEI. CDR3 protein: CASSEEEGHPGQPQHF. CDR3 nucleotide sequence: TGTGCCAGCAGTGAAGAAGAGGGACACCCGGGGCAGCCCCAGCATTTT.

As concerns this clone: A junction end diverges from the germline sequence, so it may reflect a read error. The V gene is TRBV7-9, the J gene TRBJ1-4; perhaps TRBD1 as D (5 bases). Germline values: CDR1 SEHNR, CDR2 FQNEAQ (reference sequence). CDR3 size: 15 residues. CDR3 sequence: CSSSLIARGGEKLFF. The DNA for the CDR3 is TGTTCCAGCAGCTTAATCGCCCGGGGGGGGGAAAAACTGTTTTTT.

This clone has just a few counts. V and J are TRBV14 and TRBJ2-5; TRBD2 aligns across 8 bases. Germline CDR1 reads SGHDN; CDR2 reads FVKESK. CDR3 length: 16 amino acids. J lost 1 base, V lost 0 bases, and 4 bases had no gene match. In DNA, the CDR3 is TGTGCCAGCAGCCAAGACACTAGCGGAGTCCAAGAGACCCAGTACTTC. It is translated as CASSQDTSGVQETQYF.

The table lists this clone with a few counts. This chain joins TRBV4-3 and TRBJ1-4, with 8 bases aligning to TRBD1. Germline lookup yields CDR1 LGHNA and CDR2 YSLEER. V was clipped by 4 bases and J by 3 bases; unmatched bases: 10. The CDR3 spans 17 residues. The CDR3 reads CASSRGQEGSPNEKLFF. CDR3 nucleotides: TGCGCCAGCAGCCGGGGACAGGAGGGAAGCCCTAATGAAAAACTGTTTTTT.

This sequence joins TRBV14 and TRBJ2-7, with 10 positions matching TRBD1. V lost 4 bases to trimming and J lost 3 bases; unmatched junction nucleotides: 6. Germline V gene sequence: CDR1 SGHDN, CDR2 FVKESK. CDR3 length: 15 amino acids. The CDR3 protein is CASSLGQGVFYEQYF. The DNA of the CDR3 is TGTGCCAGCAGCCTTGGACAGGGGGTCTTCTACGAGCAGTACTTC. Drawing the rest from reference TRBV14 and TRBJ2-7, the complete variable domain is EAGVTQFPSHSVIEKGQTVTLRCDPISGHDNLYWYRRVMGKEIKFLLHFVKESKQDESGMPNNRFLAERTGGTYSTLKVQPAELEDSGVYFCASSLGQGVFYEQYFGPGTRLTVT.

The rearrangement uses TRBV9 and TRBJ2-2, with D unresolved. With 3 bases removed from V and 7 bases from J, the gap between germline ends came to 10 bases. The CDR3 runs to 13 residues. Germline V gene sequence: CDR1 SGDLS, CDR2 YYNGEE. This CDR3 is CASSERDLGELFF. CDR3 nucleotide sequence: TGTGCCAGCAGCGAGCGCGACCTCGGGGAGCTGTTTTTT.

About this clone itself: At one of its ends the junction is not consistent with the germline gene, which may arise from a read error. The chain carries TRBV28 and TRBJ2-3; 11 nucleotides match TRBD2. There are 16 residues in the CDR3. The V gene's germline CDR1 is MDHEN and CDR2 SYDVKM. The CDR3, as DNA: TGTGCCAGCAGCCCCCCGGGACTAGCGGTCTCAGACACGCAGTATTTT. This translates into CASSPPGLAVSDTQYF.